This T cell receptor (beta chain) was obtained from a study of cytomegalovirus exposure and HLA in healthy donors. PCR amplification relied on 60 Vbeta primers (plus 13 Jbeta primers). Profiling relied on immunoSEQ multiplex PCR, and the TCRdb table lists in-frame clones only, not all of them. The profile shows around 170,000 clones, approximately 81% of them singletons. The CDR3 is 14 residues long. Germline values: CDR1 SGDLS, CDR2 YYNGEE. Between the trimmed V and J ends, which lost 3 bases and 2 bases, there was a span of 10 bases. The V call is TRBV9, the J call TRBJ2-3; no reliable D call. The sample was PBMCs. This clonotype was obtained from a man aged 50-60 years in good health and CMV-seronegative. The CDR3 region has the DNA TGTGCCAGCAGCGACCCTAGATTCACAGATACGCAGTATTTT. Translated: CASSDPRFTDTQYF.